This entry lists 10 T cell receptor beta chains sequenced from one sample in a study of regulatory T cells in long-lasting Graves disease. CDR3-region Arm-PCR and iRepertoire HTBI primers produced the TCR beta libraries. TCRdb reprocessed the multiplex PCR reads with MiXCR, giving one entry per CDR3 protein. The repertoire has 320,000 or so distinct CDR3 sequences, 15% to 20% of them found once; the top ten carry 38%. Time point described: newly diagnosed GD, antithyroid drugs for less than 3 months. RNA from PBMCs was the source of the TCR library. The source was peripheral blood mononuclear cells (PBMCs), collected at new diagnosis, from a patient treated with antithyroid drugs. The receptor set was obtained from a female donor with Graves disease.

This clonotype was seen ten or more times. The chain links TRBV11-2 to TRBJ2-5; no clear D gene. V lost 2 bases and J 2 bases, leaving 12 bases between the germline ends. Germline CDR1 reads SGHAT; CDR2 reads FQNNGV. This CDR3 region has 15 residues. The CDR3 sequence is CASSLLGGLQETQYF. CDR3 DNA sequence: TGTGCCAGCAGCTTACTGGGCGGTCTACAAGAGACCCAGTACTTC.

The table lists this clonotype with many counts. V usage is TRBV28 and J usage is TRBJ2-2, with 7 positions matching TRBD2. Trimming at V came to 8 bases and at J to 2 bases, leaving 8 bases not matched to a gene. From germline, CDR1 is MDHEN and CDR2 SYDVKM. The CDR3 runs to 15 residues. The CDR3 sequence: CASGLADFNTGELFF. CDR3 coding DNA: TGTGCCAGCGGCCTAGCGGACTTCAACACCGGGGAGCTGTTTTTT.

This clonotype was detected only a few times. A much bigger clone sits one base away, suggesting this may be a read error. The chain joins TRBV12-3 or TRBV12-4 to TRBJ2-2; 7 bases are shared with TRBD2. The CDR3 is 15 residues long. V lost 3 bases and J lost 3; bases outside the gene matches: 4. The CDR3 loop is CASSFPGGYTGELFF. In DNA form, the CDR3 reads TGTGCCAGCAGTTTTCCCGGGGGGTACACCGGGGAGCTGTTTTTT.

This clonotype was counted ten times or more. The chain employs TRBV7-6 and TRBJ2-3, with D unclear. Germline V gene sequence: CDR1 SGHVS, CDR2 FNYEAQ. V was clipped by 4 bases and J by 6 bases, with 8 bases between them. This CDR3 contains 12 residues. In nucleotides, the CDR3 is TGTGCCAGCAGCTACTATCTCGATACGCAGTATTTT. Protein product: CASSYYLDTQYF.

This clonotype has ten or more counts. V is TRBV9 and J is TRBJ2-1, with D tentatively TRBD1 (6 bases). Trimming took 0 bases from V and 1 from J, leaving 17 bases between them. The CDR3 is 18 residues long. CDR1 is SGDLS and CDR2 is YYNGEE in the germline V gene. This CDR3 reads CASSVATGEHTSYNEQFF. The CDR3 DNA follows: TGTGCCAGCAGCGTAGCGACAGGTGAACACACTTCCTACAATGAGCAGTTCTTC.

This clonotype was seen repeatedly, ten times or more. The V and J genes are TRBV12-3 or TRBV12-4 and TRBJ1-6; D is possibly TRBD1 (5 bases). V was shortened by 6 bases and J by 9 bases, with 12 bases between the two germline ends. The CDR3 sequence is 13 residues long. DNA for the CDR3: TGTGCCAGCAGACGACAGATAGGTTCACCCCTCCACTTT. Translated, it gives CASRRQIGSPLHF.

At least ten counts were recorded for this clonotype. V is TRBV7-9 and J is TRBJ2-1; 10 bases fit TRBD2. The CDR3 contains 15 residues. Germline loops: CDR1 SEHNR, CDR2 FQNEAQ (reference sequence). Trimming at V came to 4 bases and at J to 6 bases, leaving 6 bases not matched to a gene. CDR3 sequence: CASSSLAGVLNEQFF. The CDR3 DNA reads TGTGCCAGCAGCTCCCTAGCGGGAGTTCTCAATGAGCAGTTCTTC.

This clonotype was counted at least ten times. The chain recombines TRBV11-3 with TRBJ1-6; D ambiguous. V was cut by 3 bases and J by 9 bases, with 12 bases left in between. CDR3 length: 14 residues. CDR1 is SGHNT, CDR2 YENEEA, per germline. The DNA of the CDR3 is TGTGCCAGCAGCTTTTGGCGAACCGGTTCACCCCTCCACTTT. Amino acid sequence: CASSFWRTGSPLHF. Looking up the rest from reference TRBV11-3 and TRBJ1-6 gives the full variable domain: EAGVVQSPRYKIIEKKQPVAFWCNPISGHNTLYWYLQNLGQGPELLIRYENEEAVDDSQLPKDRFSAERLKGVDSTLKIQPAELGDSAVYLCASSFWRTGSPLHFGNGTRLTVT.

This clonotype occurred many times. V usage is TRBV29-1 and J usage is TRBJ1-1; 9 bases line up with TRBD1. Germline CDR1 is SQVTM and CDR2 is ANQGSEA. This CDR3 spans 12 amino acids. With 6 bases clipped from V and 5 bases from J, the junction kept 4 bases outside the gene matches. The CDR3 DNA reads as TGCAGCGTAAGACAGGGGGTAACTGAAGCTTTCTTT. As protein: CSVRQGVTEAFF.

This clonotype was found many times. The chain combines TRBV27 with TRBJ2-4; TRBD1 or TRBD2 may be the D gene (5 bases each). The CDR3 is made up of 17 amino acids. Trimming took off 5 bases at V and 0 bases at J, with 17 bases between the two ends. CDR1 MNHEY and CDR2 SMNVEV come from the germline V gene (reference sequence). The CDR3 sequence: CASSKWTGPGAKNIQYF. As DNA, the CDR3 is TGTGCCAGCAGTAAATGGACGGGGCCAGGAGCCAAAAACATTCAGTACTTC.